This entry lists 21 T cell receptor beta chains sequenced from one sample in a study of blood T cell repertoires in COVID-19. Produced via immunoSEQ multiplex PCR; TCRdb's table is partial and in-frame only. The sample holds 200,000 to 250,000 clones; approximately 90% are singletons and the top ten take 11%. Material: PBMCs or T cells enriched from blood (not recorded which). These receptors all come from a young man who had recovered from COVID-19.

This clone was observed a single time. The V call is TRBV11-1, the J call TRBJ2-2; D gene unclear. This CDR3 is built from 13 residues. V lost 5 bases and J 6 bases, leaving 10 bases between the germline ends. Germline V CDR1 and CDR2: SGHAT, FQDESV (reference sequence). The CDR3 DNA is TGTGCCAGCAGCCACCGTACGGCCGGGGAGCTGTTTTTT. It yields the protein CASSHRTAGELFF.

V is TRBV4-1 and J is TRBJ1-1; 11 nucleotides agree with TRBD1. Germline V CDR1 and CDR2: MGHRA, YSYEKL. J was trimmed by 3 bases and V by 3 bases; bases with no gene match: 3. The CDR3 length is 15 residues. CDR3 region: CASSHRDRGDTEAFF. Written as DNA, the CDR3 is TGCGCCAGCAGCCACCGGGACAGGGGGGACACTGAAGCTTTCTTT.

V usage is TRBV5-1 and J usage is TRBJ2-5, with TRBD2 matching over 11 bases. Germline CDR1 is SGHRS and CDR2 is YFSETQ. CDR3 size: 17 residues. The junction had 5 bases not matched to a gene; V was cut back by 0 bases and J by 1 base. CDR3 DNA: TGCGCCAGCAGCTTGGCCGGGACTAGCGGAATCCAAGAGACCCAGTACTTC. This gives the protein CASSLAGTSGIQETQYF.

The chain recombines TRBV7-8 with TRBJ2-3; D may be TRBD2 (6 bases). Trimming stripped 1 base from V and 9 bases from J, with 17 bases between. The CDR3 runs to 15 residues. Germline V gives CDR1 SGHVS, CDR2 FQNEAQ. The CDR3 loop is CASSLDGPLAGTQYF. CDR3 nucleotide sequence: TGTGCCAGCAGCTTAGACGGCCCCCTCGCGGGGACGCAGTATTTT.

This clone has just a few counts. This chain connects TRBV6-5 to TRBJ1-2; D might be TRBD1 (5 bases). CDR1 is MNHEY and CDR2 is SVGAGI in the germline V gene. Trimming took 5 bases from V and 4 from J, leaving 11 bases between them. This CDR3 region has 13 residues. CDR3 in DNA: TGTGCCAGCAGTCCCGAAGGGGTCTATGGCTACACCTTC. This translates into CASSPEGVYGYTF.

The chain joins TRBV3-1 (or the pseudogene TRBV3-2) to TRBJ2-7, with D maybe TRBD2 (5 bases). The CDR3 runs 17 residues. Germline CDR1 is LGHDT and CDR2 is YNNKEL (reference sequence). V was trimmed by 1 base and J by 0 bases, leaving 16 bases between them. The CDR3 here is CASSQAVGAASSYEQYF. The CDR3 DNA reads as TGTGCCAGCAGCCAAGCTGTTGGAGCGGCGAGCTCCTACGAGCAGTACTTC.

The V gene is TRBV28, the J gene TRBJ1-3; TRBD1 agrees at 7 bases. The trim removed 4 bases at V and 3 bases at J, leaving 3 bases unmatched. CDR3 length: 14 amino acids. Germline CDR1 is MDHEN and CDR2 is SYDVKM. The CDR3 region is CASSSTGLGNTIYF. The CDR3 DNA sequence: TGTGCCAGCAGTTCGACAGGGCTTGGAAACACCATATATTTT.

A single count supports this clone. V gene TRBV30 combines with J gene TRBJ2-2, with D possibly TRBD1 on 6 matching bases. Germline V lookup: CDR1 GTSNPN, CDR2 SVGIG (reference sequence). The CDR3 loop spans 17 amino acids. Trimming pared 5 bases from V and 4 bases from J, leaving 23 bases between. CDR3 sequence reads: CAWHLFRVSGVTGELFF. In DNA form, the CDR3 reads TGTGCCTGGCATCTTTTCCGGGTGTCAGGGGTCACCGGGGAGCTGTTTTTT.

The chain has TRBV5-8 and TRBJ2-6; 8 bases map to TRBD1. V lost 3 bases and J lost 0; bases outside the gene matches: 8. Germline assignment: CDR1 SGHTS and CDR2 YDEGEE. The CDR3 loop spans 18 amino acids. The CDR3 DNA follows: TGTGCCAGCAGCTACCCGGGACAGGCAACCTCTGGGGCCAACGTCCTGACTTTC. Its protein product is CASSYPGQATSGANVLTF.

The genes are TRBV30 and TRBJ1-1; D may be TRBD1 (5 bases). Per germline, CDR1 GTSNPN and CDR2 SVGIG (reference sequence). This CDR3 region has 13 residues. V was clipped by 2 bases and J by 8 bases, with 15 bases between them. The CDR3 region is CAWSLGGAPEAFF. The DNA of the CDR3 is TGTGCCTGGAGTTTAGGTGGGGCCCCCGAAGCTTTCTTT.

This chain connects TRBV5-1 to TRBJ2-1, with TRBD2 matching 13 bases. Trimming removed 4 bases from V and 4 bases from J; junction bases left unmatched: 5. Germline V CDR1 and CDR2: SGHRS, YFSETQ. This CDR3 has 16 amino acids. The CDR3: CASSILLAGGYNEQFF. For the CDR3, the DNA is TGCGCCAGCAGCATCCTACTAGCGGGGGGGTACAATGAGCAGTTCTTC.

The J gene is TRBJ2-5, the V gene TRBV2, with TRBD2 as a possible D gene (5 bases). The CDR3 is made up of 12 amino acids. The V end was cut by 4 bases, the J end by 4 bases, with 7 bases between. Germline V gene sequence: CDR1 SNHLY, CDR2 FYNNEI. CDR3 sequence: CASSVAGETQYF. The CDR3 nucleotides are TGTGCCAGCAGTGTTGCGGGAGAGACCCAGTACTTC.

The J gene is TRBJ1-4, the V gene TRBV7-7, with 7 positions matching TRBD1. Trimming cost V 4 bases and J 8 bases; bases outside gene matches: 10. This CDR3 has 15 residues. Germline CDR1 reads SSHAT; CDR2 reads FNYEAQ (reference sequence). The CDR3 nucleotides are TGTGCCAGCAGCTCGTCGGGACAGAGGGGGGAAAAACTGTTTTTT. Translating it yields CASSSSGQRGEKLFF.

This sequence joins TRBV25-1 and TRBJ1-1; tentative D call: TRBD1 (5 bases). Germline-derived CDR1 and CDR2 are MGHDK and SYGVNS. V was trimmed by 6 bases and J by 5 bases, leaving 19 bases between them. This CDR3 has 15 amino acids. The CDR3 is CASRTIGAGSTEAFF. CDR3 in DNA: TGTGCCAGCAGGACCATCGGAGCAGGGTCAACTGAAGCTTTCTTT. Drawing the rest from reference TRBV25-1 and TRBJ1-1, the complete variable domain is EADIYQTPRYLVIGTGKKITLECSQTMGHDKMYWYQQDPGMELHLIHYSYGVNSTEKGDLSSESTVSRIRTEHFPLTLESARPSHTSQYLCASRTIGAGSTEAFFGQGTRLTVV.

This clone was seen only once. The CDR3 loop is CSVSVAYEQYF. The CDR3 DNA is TGCAGCGTTTCCGTTGCCTACGAGCAGTACTTC. The chain combines TRBV29-1 with TRBJ2-7; D unclear. V shed 5 bases and J shed 2 bases, with 7 bases lying between them. Germline CDR1 and CDR2: SQVTM and ANQGSEA. The CDR3 loop spans 11 amino acids.

The genes are TRBV3-1 (or the pseudogene TRBV3-2) and TRBJ1-6; maybe TRBD1 (5 bases). V lost 0 bases, J lost 0 bases, and 18 bases lay in between. The CDR3 loop spans 20 amino acids. The germline V gene encodes CDR1 LGHDT and CDR2 YNNKEL (reference sequence). CDR3 loop: CASSQDRAGKISSYNSPLHF. The DNA of the CDR3 is TGTGCCAGCAGCCAAGATCGGGCAGGGAAAATAAGCTCCTATAATTCACCCCTCCACTTT.

V and J are TRBV7-2 and TRBJ1-4; possibly TRBD1 for D (6 bases). There are 15 residues in the CDR3. Germline V CDR1 and CDR2: SGHTA, FQGNSA. The germline V and J ends were trimmed by 1 base and 3 bases, with 9 bases remaining between them. The CDR3 DNA reads as TGTGCCAGCAGCTTAGGGGACACCTCTAATGAAAAACTGTTTTTT. Translating it yields CASSLGDTSNEKLFF.

The rearrangement links TRBV7-2 to TRBJ2-5; weak D call: TRBD2 (5 bases). V lost 6 bases and J 4 bases, leaving 15 bases between the germline ends. Germline V gives CDR1 SGHTA, CDR2 FQGNSA. This CDR3 is built from 14 residues. DNA for the CDR3: TGTGCCAGCAGACTAGGTTGGTCAGGAGAGACCCAGTACTTC. This encodes CASRLGWSGETQYF.

The rearrangement joins TRBV6-1 to TRBJ2-7; 7 nucleotides align to TRBD2. This CDR3 region has 15 residues. CDR1 is MNHNS and CDR2 is SASEGT in the germline V gene. V was pared by 1 base and J by 4 bases, with 7 bases of the junction left unmatched. The CDR3 region is CASSEVGGEAYEQYF. CDR3 bases: TGTGCCAGCAGTGAAGTGGGGGGGGAGGCGTACGAGCAGTACTTC.

There are a few counts of this clone. The chain couples TRBV6-4 to TRBJ1-2; 7 positions agree with TRBD1. This CDR3 comprises 14 residues. Germline lookup yields CDR1 MRHNA and CDR2 SNTAGT. J gave up 10 bases and V 5 bases, and 13 bases lay outside the gene matches. The CDR3 DNA reads as TGTGCCAGCAGTCCAACCGGGACAGCCTTGGACTACACCTTC. The encoded protein is CASSPTGTALDYTF.

The V gene is TRBV5-4, the J gene TRBJ2-1; 7 bases map to TRBD2. Trimming removed 0 bases from V and 0 bases from J; junction bases left unmatched: 0. There are 15 residues in the CDR3. Per the germline V gene, CDR1 is SGHNT and CDR2 is YYREEE (reference sequence). The CDR3 DNA follows: TGTGCCAGCAGCTTGGCTAGCGGCTCCTACAATGAGCAGTTCTTC. Translated: CASSLASGSYNEQFF.